This T cell receptor (beta chain) was identified in a study of T cells in Graves' hyperthyroidism and ophthalmopathy. The overall study: Peripheral blood was acquired at first diagnosis, ahead of any therapy whatsoever. Whole-study results and caveats: Most clonotypes that expanded in the thyroid above 0.001 also showed up in blood.

Between the trimmed V and J ends, which lost 1 base and 6 bases, there was a span of 21 bases. The CDR3 spans 17 residues. The V gene's germline CDR1 is MDHEN and CDR2 SYDVKM. Diagnoses were established using clinical symptoms, serum thyroxine and TRAb, thyroid ultrasound and orbital computed tomography. TCR beta CDR3 regions were amplified from RNA transcripts. Initially, a first-round RT-PCR of the TCR CDR3 employed the HTBI primer set. TCRdb re-derived calls from the multiplex PCR reads in MiXCR, one entry per CDR3 protein. The table records about half a million distinct CDR3 sequences, approximately 25% of them present only once. This clonotype was observed a few times. Its target is unknown.

The clonotype comes from a woman aged 25 to 39 with Graves' ophthalmopathy. V is TRBV28 and J is TRBJ1-2; D may be TRBD1 (5 bases). The material sequenced was blood. The CDR3 loop reads CASSLYWEWDSQDGYTF. The CDR3 bases are TGTGCCAGCAGTTTATACTGGGAATGGGACTCCCAGGATGGCTACACCTTC.